The 24 T cell receptor beta chains presented below share a single source sample, sequenced in a study of blood T cell repertoires in COVID-19. Sequenced by immunoSEQ multiplex PCR; TCRdb stores in-frame clones only, minus some. The sample has 95,000 to 120,000 clones, approximately 90% seen once. Sequenced input: peripheral blood. The receptors here all came from a woman between 45 and 65 years old with acute or convalescent COVID-19.

The J gene is TRBJ1-3, the V gene TRBV1. TRBV1 is recorded as a pseudogene. The CDR3 runs to 14 residues. The CDR3 DNA follows: TGCACCAGCAAGCCGGACTACTCTGGAAACACCATATATTTT. Its protein product is CTSKPDYSGNTIYF.

V is TRBV4-1 and J is TRBJ2-7; TRBD1 matches at 8 bases. CDR1 and CDR2 from the germline V gene are MGHRA and YSYEKL. The CDR3 is 14 residues long. J was trimmed by 5 bases and V by 5 bases; bases with no gene match: 8. Written as DNA, the CDR3 is TGCGCCAGCAGCTCCACTCCAGGGGGCGACGAGCAGTACTTC. This codes for CASSSTPGGDEQYF.

The V and J genes are TRBV5-1 and TRBJ2-5, with 10 nucleotides matching TRBD2. In germline, CDR1 is SGHRS, CDR2 YFSETQ. The CDR3 sequence is 17 residues long. V dropped 1 base and J dropped 1; count of bases not matched to a gene: 7. The CDR3 sequence: CASSLSLAGGPQETQYF. The DNA of the CDR3 is TGCGCCAGCAGCTTGAGTTTAGCGGGGGGCCCCCAAGAGACCCAGTACTTC.

The V gene is TRBV30, the J gene TRBJ2-1; the D gene is possibly TRBD2 (6 bases). CDR3 length: 14 residues. Germline V CDR1 and CDR2: GTSNPN, SVGIG (reference sequence). The V and J ends lost 1 base and 7 bases respectively, with 14 bases between them. This CDR3 reads CAWSGGGVMNEQFF. As DNA, the CDR3 is TGTGCCTGGAGTGGAGGCGGGGTGATGAATGAGCAGTTCTTC.

This chain joins TRBV30 and TRBJ2-3; maybe TRBD2 (6 bases). In germline, CDR1 is GTSNPN, CDR2 SVGIG (reference sequence). The CDR3 runs to 15 residues. Between the trimmed V and J ends, which lost 2 bases and 0 bases, there was a span of 12 bases. The DNA for the CDR3 is TGTGCCTGGAGTCAGGGACTCACGAGCACAGATACGCAGTATTTT. Its translation is CAWSQGLTSTDTQYF. Full variable domain (missing parts from reference TRBV30 and TRBJ2-3): SQTIHQWPATLVQPVGSPLSLECTVEGTSNPNLYWYRQAAGRGLQLLFYSVGIGQISSEVPQNLSASRPQDRQFILSSKKLLLSDSGFYLCAWSQGLTSTDTQYFGPGTRLTVL.

V gene TRBV11-3 combines with J gene TRBJ2-7; 7 bases map to TRBD1. This CDR3 is 15 amino acids long. Germline CDR1 SGHNT, CDR2 YENEEA. J lost 2 bases, V lost 4 bases, and 8 bases had no gene match. CDR3 region: CASSSSRDSPYEQYF. Here the CDR3 DNA reads TGTGCCAGCAGCTCATCCAGGGACAGCCCCTACGAGCAGTACTTC.

The chain joins TRBV10-1 to TRBJ1-5, with D unclear. From germline, CDR1 is WNHNN and CDR2 SYGVQD (reference sequence). This CDR3 has 13 amino acids. Trimming took 3 bases from V and 5 from J, leaving 8 bases between them. CDR3 region: CASSDVVDQPQHF. In DNA, the CDR3 is TGCGCCAGCAGTGACGTAGTCGATCAGCCCCAGCATTTT.

This rearrangement joins TRBV11-2 to TRBJ1-2; 8 nucleotides align to TRBD1. This CDR3 has 17 amino acids. V was clipped by 4 bases and J by 1 base; unmatched bases: 11. Germline CDR1 reads SGHAT; CDR2 reads FQNNGV. CDR3 sequence: CASSSRQGRTFNYGYTF. CDR3 nucleotide sequence: TGTGCCAGCAGCTCAAGACAGGGGCGGACTTTTAACTATGGCTACACCTTC.

The chain couples TRBV6-5 to TRBJ1-1; the match to TRBD1 covers 9 bases. V shed 6 bases, J shed 4 bases, and the junction held 6 bases outside the gene matches. The CDR3 runs to 14 residues. In germline, CDR1 is MNHEY, CDR2 SVGAGI. The CDR3 sequence: CASSWDRAGTEAFF. Here the CDR3 DNA reads TGTGCCAGCAGCTGGGACAGGGCGGGCACTGAAGCTTTCTTT.

A single count supports this clone. The gene calls are TRBV9 and TRBJ2-1; 7 bases fit TRBD1. Trimming cost V 3 bases and J 5 bases; bases outside gene matches: 5. Germline V gene lookup returns CDR1 SGDLS and CDR2 YYNGEE. The CDR3 totals 14 residues. Here the CDR3 DNA reads TGTGCCAGCAGCGATTGGACAGGAGACAATGAGCAGTTCTTC. It encodes CASSDWTGDNEQFF. Complete variable domain (other parts from reference TRBV9 and TRBJ2-1): DSGVTQTPKHLITATGQRVTLRCSPRSGDLSVYWYQQSLDQGLQFLIQYYNGEERAKGNILERFSAQQFPDLHSELNLSSLELGDSALYFCASSDWTGDNEQFFGPGTRLTVL.

The chain employs TRBV24-1 and TRBJ1-2; D is unresolved. This CDR3 region has 13 residues. The V and J ends lost 6 bases and 3 bases respectively, with 10 bases between them. The germline CDR1 and CDR2 sequences are KGHDR and SFDVKD. This CDR3 reads CATSRGRDYGYTF. DNA of the CDR3: TGTGCCACCAGTCGGGGTCGGGACTATGGCTACACCTTC.

The rearrangement links TRBV4-3 to TRBJ2-1; TRBD2 agrees at 9 bases. Germline CDR1 is LGHNA and CDR2 is YSLEER. This CDR3 has 16 amino acids. The V and J ends lost 1 base and 9 bases, in that order; junction bases with no gene match: 10. CDR3 sequence: CASSQVRREGRGEQFF. In DNA, the CDR3 is TGCGCCAGCAGCCAAGTACGGCGGGAGGGCCGAGGTGAGCAGTTCTTC.

This sequence joins TRBV6-2 or TRBV6-3 and TRBJ2-1, with unresolved D. V dropped 6 bases and J dropped 2 bases, with 8 bases sitting between them. The germline V gene has CDR1 MNHEY and CDR2 SVGEGT. This CDR3 is built from 13 residues. DNA of the CDR3: TGTGCCAGCAGCGACATCACCTACAATGAGCAGTTCTTC. This translates into CASSDITYNEQFF.

This chain links TRBV6-6 with TRBJ1-6; no definite D call. Trimming left V 1 base short and J 7 bases short, with 8 bases between. Germline V lookup: CDR1 MNHNY, CDR2 SVGAGI (reference sequence). This CDR3 is built from 14 residues. The CDR3 DNA reads as TGTGCCAGCAGTTACTGGGCAGAAAATTCACCCCTCCACTTT. Amino acids: CASSYWAENSPLHF.

Here the CDR3 reads CASRLRGWGFTDTQYF. The CDR3 DNA sequence: TGTGCCAGCAGGCTGAGGGGGTGGGGGTTCACAGATACGCAGTATTTT. This chain connects TRBV28 to TRBJ2-3; TRBD1 might be the D (6 bases). The V gene lost 6 bases and the J gene lost 2 bases, with 18 bases spanning the gap. Germline CDR1 is MDHEN and CDR2 is SYDVKM. This CDR3 has 16 amino acids.

The rearrangement uses TRBV4-3 and TRBJ1-2; 8 bases fit TRBD1. This CDR3 comprises 17 residues. V was pared by 0 bases and J by 8 bases, with 14 bases of the junction left unmatched. Germline-derived CDR1 and CDR2 are LGHNA and YSLEER. The CDR3 DNA is TGCGCCAGCAGCCAAGATCTGAGACAGGGGAACTCCTACGGCTACACCTTC. Amino acids: CASSQDLRQGNSYGYTF.

As DNA, the CDR3 is TGTGCCAGCAGTTACCACAGGAACACTGAAGCTTTCTTT. It specifies CASSYHRNTEAFF. The V call is TRBV6-2 or TRBV6-3, the J call TRBJ1-1; D not certain. CDR1 is MNHEY, CDR2 SVGEGT, per germline. V lost 2 bases and J lost 1, with 5 bases in between. The CDR3 is 13 amino acids.

The chain uses TRBV14 and TRBJ2-3; D gene uncertain. The germline V and J ends were trimmed by 2 bases and 5 bases, with 8 bases remaining between them. The CDR3 spans 13 residues. The V gene's germline CDR1 is SGHDN and CDR2 FVKESK. CDR3 in DNA: TGTGCCAGCAGCCAACTACCGGGAGATACGCAGTATTTT. Translating gives CASSQLPGDTQYF.

V gene TRBV3-1 (or the pseudogene TRBV3-2) combines with J gene TRBJ2-5; D might be TRBD2 (5 bases). V was clipped by 4 bases and J by 1 base, with 16 bases between them. This CDR3 is 16 amino acids long. Germline V gives CDR1 LGHDT, CDR2 YNNKEL (reference sequence). The CDR3 coding sequence is TGTGCCAGCAGCCTAAGAGGGCTATCGGGCCAAGAGACCCAGTACTTC. Translating gives CASSLRGLSGQETQYF.

The chain couples TRBV28 to TRBJ2-4; D is perhaps TRBD1 (6 bases). The CDR3 contains 15 residues. Between the trimmed V and J ends, which lost 5 bases and 4 bases, there was a span of 15 bases. The germline CDR1 and CDR2 sequences are MDHEN and SYDVKM. The CDR3 is CASSLQGLGKNIQYF. CDR3 sequence (DNA): TGTGCCAGCAGTCTACAGGGTTTAGGGAAAAACATTCAGTACTTC. The full variable domain, in which reference TRBV28 and TRBJ2-4 provide the parts outside the CDR3, is DVKVTQSSRYLVKRTGEKVFLECVQDMDHENMFWYRQDPGLGLRLIYFSYDVKMKEKGDIPEGYSVSREKKERFSLILESASTNQTSMYLCASSLQGLGKNIQYFGAGTRLSVL.

CDR3 coding DNA: TGTGCCTGGGACCCCTGGGGGACAGCCTCCTACGAGCAGTACTTC. This codes for CAWDPWGTASYEQYF. The V call is TRBV30, the J call TRBJ2-7; 7 bases agree with TRBD1. V shed 5 bases, J shed 0 bases, and the junction held 10 bases outside the gene matches. This CDR3 contains 15 residues. From germline, CDR1 is GTSNPN and CDR2 SVGIG (reference sequence).

This rearrangement joins TRBV5-1 to TRBJ1-2; D gene unclear. Trimming took 0 bases from V and 6 from J, leaving 12 bases between them. CDR3 length: 14 amino acids. Germline values: CDR1 SGHRS, CDR2 YFSETQ. The CDR3 protein is CASSLVGDTNGYTF. Written as DNA, the CDR3 is TGCGCCAGCAGCTTGGTCGGGGATACCAATGGCTACACCTTC. The whole variable domain, remainder taken from reference TRBV5-1 and TRBJ1-2, is KAGVTQTPRYLIKTRGQQVTLSCSPISGHRSVSWYQQTPGQGLQFLFEYFSETQRNKGNFPGRFSGRQFSNSRSEMNVSTLELGDSALYLCASSLVGDTNGYTFGSGTRLTVV.

The chain employs TRBV4-1 and TRBJ1-6; D not certain. This CDR3 has 18 amino acids. Germline V gives CDR1 MGHRA, CDR2 YSYEKL. V lost 0 bases and J 0 bases, leaving 12 bases between the germline ends. The CDR3, as DNA: TGCGCCAGCAGCCAAGAAGCAGGAGGTGCCTCCTATAATTCACCCCTCCACTTT. It yields the protein CASSQEAGGASYNSPLHF.

The V and J genes are TRBV18 and TRBJ2-1, with 7 bases matching TRBD2. Germline V gene data show CDR1 as KGHSH and CDR2 as LQKENI. With V trimmed by 5 bases and J by 10 bases, 26 bases remained unmatched. This CDR3 spans 19 amino acids. This CDR3 is CASSTFWQDGLGRPAEQFF. In DNA, the CDR3 is TGTGCCAGCTCAACGTTCTGGCAGGACGGACTAGGGCGGCCCGCAGAGCAGTTCTTC.